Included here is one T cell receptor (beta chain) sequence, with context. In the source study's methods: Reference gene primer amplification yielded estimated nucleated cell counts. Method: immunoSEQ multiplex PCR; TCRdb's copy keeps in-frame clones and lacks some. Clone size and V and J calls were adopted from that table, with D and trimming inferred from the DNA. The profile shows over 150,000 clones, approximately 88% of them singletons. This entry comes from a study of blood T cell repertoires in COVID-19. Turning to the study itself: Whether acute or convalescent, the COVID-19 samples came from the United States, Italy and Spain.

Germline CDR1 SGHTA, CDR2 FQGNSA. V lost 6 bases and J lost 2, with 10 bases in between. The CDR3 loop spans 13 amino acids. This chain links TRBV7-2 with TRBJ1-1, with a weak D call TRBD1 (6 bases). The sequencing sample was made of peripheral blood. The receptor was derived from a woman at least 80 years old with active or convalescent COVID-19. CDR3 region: CASRQQGNTEAFF. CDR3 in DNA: TGTGCCAGCAGGCAACAGGGAAACACTGAAGCTTTCTTT.